A selection of T cell receptor beta chains follows, all from one sample in a study of blood T cell repertoires in COVID-19. Sequenced by immunoSEQ multiplex PCR; TCRdb stores in-frame clones only, minus some. The table shows about 82,000 clones, with roughly 80% occurring only once. The specimen was peripheral blood. These receptors all stem from a woman aged 40 to 49 with active or convalescent COVID-19. Both conserved end residues are part of each CDR3. The D gene is left open where the match is weak. The listing skips clone size in some rows; elsewhere it reads once, few, many or a size class.

V	size	J	D	DNA	CDR3
TRBV2	NA	TRBJ1-2	TRBD1	TGTGCCAGCAGTGACGGGACAGTTTTTAACTATGGCTACACCTTC	CASSDGTVFNYGYTF
TRBV11-3	NA	TRBJ2-1	TRBD2	TGTGCCAGCAGCACCGGACTAGCGGGGGCGGGGGAGTTCTTC	CASSTGLAGAGEFF
TRBV7-7	NA	TRBJ2-2	NA	TGTGCTAGCGGTCGACAGGGACGAAGCGGGGAGCTGTTTTTT	CASGRQGRSGELFF
TRBV6-5	NA	TRBJ2-7	NA	TGTGCCAGCAGTTACTCGAGTGAGGCGAGGTACGAGCAGTACTTC	CASSYSSEARYEQYF
TRBV2	NA	TRBJ1-1	TRBD1	TGTGCCAGCAGGGCGGATCGAGACAGGGGGCCCGAAGCTTTCTTT	CASRADRDRGPEAFF
TRBV9	few	TRBJ2-7	TRBD1	TGTGCCAGCAGCGTCGGACAGGGCCCTAACTACGAGCAGTACTTC	CASSVGQGPNYEQYF
TRBV19	NA	TRBJ2-2	TRBD1	TGTGCCAGTAGTCCGGGACAGGGGTGGGAGCTGTTTTTT	CASSPGQGWELFF
TRBV11-2	NA	TRBJ1-1	TRBD1	TGTGCCAGCAGCAGAGGGGGCGTCGGTGAAGCTTTCTTT	CASSRGGVGEAFF
TRBV9	NA	TRBJ1-3	NA	TGTGCCAGCACCCGAGACAACTCTGGAAACACCATATATTTT	CASTRDNSGNTIYF
TRBV5-1	NA	TRBJ2-5	TRBD2	TGCGCCAGCAGCCGTAGCGGGCCCCCAGAGACCCAGTACTTC	CASSRSGPPETQYF
TRBV18	NA	TRBJ1-1	NA	TGTGCCAGCTCACCGGTCCAAGCAGGGGCTACGAACACTGAAGCTTTCTTT	CASSPVQAGATNTEAFF
TRBV6-5	NA	TRBJ2-7	NA	TGTGCCAGCAGCCCCGCTAGTGGAGGCTACGAGCAGTACTTC	CASSPASGGYEQYF
TRBV5-1	NA	TRBJ1-2	TRBD1	TGCGCCAGCAGCGCGACAGGGGGATATGGCTACACCTTC	CASSATGGYGYTF
TRBV2	NA	TRBJ2-2	NA	TGTGCCAGCAGTGAATGGGCCCCCGGGGAGCTGTTTTTT	CASSEWAPGELFF
TRBV5-5	NA	TRBJ2-1	NA	TGTGCCAGCAGCGCCCAACAGGGAGTTCGGTTCTTC	CASSAQQGVRFF
TRBV7-3	once	TRBJ2-3	TRBD2	TGTGCCAGCAGCTTAACCCAGACTAGCGGGCGAGATACGCAGTATTTT	CASSLTQTSGRDTQYF
TRBV10-2	NA	TRBJ1-6	TRBD1	TGCGCCAGCAGCCGACAGGGATTAAGTAATTCACCCCTCCACTTT	CASSRQGLSNSPLHF
TRBV6-2/TRBV6-3	NA	TRBJ1-5	NA	TGTGCCAGCAGTCCAAAACAGGGTTGGGTGTCGGGTAGCAATCAGCCCCAGCATTTT	CASSPKQGWVSGSNQPQHF
TRBV11-2	NA	TRBJ2-1	TRBD2	TGTGCCAGCAGCTCCCGGACTAGCGGCAGGGCAGAGCAGTTCTTC	CASSSRTSGRAEQFF
TRBV6-2/TRBV6-3	few	TRBJ1-2	TRBD1	TGTGCCAGCAGTTACCAAGACAGGGGCGGCTACACCTTC	CASSYQDRGGYTF
TRBV28	NA	TRBJ2-3	NA	TGTGCCAGCAGTTTATGGGCTAGCGAGGGCACAGATACGCAGTATTTT	CASSLWASEGTDTQYF
TRBV29-1	NA	TRBJ1-1	TRBD1	TGCAGCGCCGGGACAGGGATGAACACTGAAGCTTTCTTT	CSAGTGMNTEAFF
TRBV10-3	NA	TRBJ2-3	NA	TGTGCCATCAGTGAGTCGGCGGCGGTCACAGATACGCAGTATTTT	CAISESAAVTDTQYF
TRBV5-4	NA	TRBJ1-4	TRBD1	TGTGCCAGCAGCATGACAGGGGGTGGTGAAAAACTGTTTTTT	CASSMTGGGEKLFF
TRBV2	few	TRBJ1-2	NA	TGTGCCAGCAGCGACGCAGGGGACTATGGCTACACCTTC	CASSDAGDYGYTF
TRBV28	NA	TRBJ1-2	NA	TGTGCCAGCAACCTCTCCGGAGGACAGAGCTATGGCTACACCTTC	CASNLSGGQSYGYTF
TRBV11-2	NA	TRBJ2-5	TRBD2	TGTGCCAGCAGCTTAGGTATTAGCGGGGTCCTGGAGACCCAGTACTTC	CASSLGISGVLETQYF
TRBV19	NA	TRBJ1-1	NA	TGTGCCAGTAGTATAGGAATGTACTGGACGGGGGTGGTGAACACTGAAGCTTTCTTT	CASSIGMYWTGVVNTEAFF
TRBV5-1	NA	TRBJ2-3	TRBD2	TGCGCCAGCACGAATAGCGGGGGGGCGGATACGCAGTATTTT	CASTNSGGADTQYF
TRBV7-8	NA	TRBJ2-7	TRBD1	TGTGCCAGCAGCACCCCTTGGGGGACAGGGAGTGAGCAGTACTTC	CASSTPWGTGSEQYF
TRBV13	NA	TRBJ1-6	NA	TGTGCCAGCAGCTTAGGCGGGGGGAGCTCCTATAATTCACCCCTCCACTTT	CASSLGGGSSYNSPLHF
TRBV11-3	NA	TRBJ2-1	TRBD2	TGTGCCAGCAGCCATATCCGGGGGACTACCAATGAGCAGTTCTTC	CASSHIRGTTNEQFF
TRBV20-1	NA	TRBJ2-3	NA	TGCAGTGCTAGTGCGGAGGTCGGCACAGATACGCAGTATTTT	CSASAEVGTDTQYF
TRBV5-1	few	TRBJ1-4	TRBD1	TGCGCCAGCAGCGAGGACAGGGGATTCGATGAAAAACTGTTTTTT	CASSEDRGFDEKLFF
TRBV18	NA	TRBJ1-2	NA	TGTGCCAGCTCACCACCGGGCAGGGGCCCCGATGGCTACACCTTC	CASSPPGRGPDGYTF
TRBV10-2	NA	TRBJ1-5	TRBD1	TGCGCCAGCTCGGAGACAGGGAATCAGCCCCAGCATTTT	CASSETGNQPQHF
TRBV6-5	NA	TRBJ2-7	NA	TGTGCCAGCAGGACTTCTTACGAGCAGTACTTC	CASRTSYEQYF
TRBV9	few	TRBJ1-1	TRBD1	TGTGCCAGCAGCTCGGGACAGGGGGGCACTGAAGCTTTCTTT	CASSSGQGGTEAFF
TRBV28	NA	TRBJ2-7	TRBD2	TGTGCCAGCAGTTTTAGCGGGTTTCCCTCCTACGAGCAGTACTTC	CASSFSGFPSYEQYF
TRBV7-8	few	TRBJ1-5	NA	TGTGCCACCCCGCGGTGGCATTTT	CATPRWHF
TRBV28	NA	TRBJ2-5	TRBD2	TGTGCCAGCAGTTTATGGGCTAGCGGGAGCGGTGTAGAGGAGACCCAGTACTTC	CASSLWASGSGVEETQYF
TRBV16	NA	TRBJ1-5	TRBD1	TGTGCCAGCAGCCAATCGGGGACAGGGGTTAGCAATCAGCCCCAGCATTTT	CASSQSGTGVSNQPQHF